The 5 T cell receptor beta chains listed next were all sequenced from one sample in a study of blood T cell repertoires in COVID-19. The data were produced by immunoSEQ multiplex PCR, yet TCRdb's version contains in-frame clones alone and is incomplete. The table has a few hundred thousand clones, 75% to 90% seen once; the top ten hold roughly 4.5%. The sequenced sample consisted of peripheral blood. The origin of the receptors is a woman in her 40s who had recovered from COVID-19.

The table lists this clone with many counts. Here the CDR3 reads CASSPRSDTQYF. In DNA, the CDR3 is TGCGCCAGCAGCCCCAGATCAGATACGCAGTATTTT. The V call is TRBV5-1, the J call TRBJ2-3, with no clear D. This CDR3 is 12 amino acids long. Per germline, CDR1 SGHRS and CDR2 YFSETQ. The ends were cut back, 4 bases at V and 4 bases at J, with 7 bases in the middle.

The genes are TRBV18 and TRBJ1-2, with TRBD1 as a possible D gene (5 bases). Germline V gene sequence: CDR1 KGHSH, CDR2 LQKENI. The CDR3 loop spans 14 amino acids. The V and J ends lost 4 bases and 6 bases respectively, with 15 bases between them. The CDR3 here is CASSLGSKGNGYTF. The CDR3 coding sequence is TGTGCCAGCTCACTGGGGTCGAAGGGGAATGGCTACACCTTC.

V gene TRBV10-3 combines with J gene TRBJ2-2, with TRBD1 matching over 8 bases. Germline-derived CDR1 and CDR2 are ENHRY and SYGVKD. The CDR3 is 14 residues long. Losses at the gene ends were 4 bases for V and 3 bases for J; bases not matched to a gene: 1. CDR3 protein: CAISGGQDTGELFF. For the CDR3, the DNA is TGTGCCATCAGTGGGGGACAGGACACCGGGGAGCTGTTTTTT.

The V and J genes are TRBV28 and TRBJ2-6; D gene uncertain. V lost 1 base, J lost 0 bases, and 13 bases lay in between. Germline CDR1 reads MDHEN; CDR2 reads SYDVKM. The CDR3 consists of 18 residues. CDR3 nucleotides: TGTGCCAGCAGTTTATTTTTAGGCGGCAGCTCTGGGGCCAACGTCCTGACTTTC. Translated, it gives CASSLFLGGSSGANVLTF.

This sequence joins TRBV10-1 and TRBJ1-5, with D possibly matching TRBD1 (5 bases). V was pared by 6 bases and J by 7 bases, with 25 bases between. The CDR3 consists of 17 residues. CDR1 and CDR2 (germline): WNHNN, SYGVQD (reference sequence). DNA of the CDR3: TGCGCCAGCAGCGATGAGCCGGGTCCCAGGGAGGGGCAGCCCCAGCATTTT. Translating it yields CASSDEPGPREGQPQHF.